The T cell receptor (beta chain) described here comes from a study of cytomegalovirus exposure and HLA in healthy donors. Germline assignment: CDR1 KGHSH and CDR2 LQKENI. The CDR3 length is 13 residues. The V gene end was trimmed by 6 bases and the J gene end by 7 bases; junction bases not matched to a gene: 5. The donors were healthy bone marrow donors. The PCR employed 60 Vbeta primers together with 13 Jbeta primers. Produced via immunoSEQ multiplex PCR; TCRdb's table is partial and in-frame only. The sample records fewer than 150,000 clones, around 76% being singletons. The chain uses TRBV18 and TRBJ1-1; 10 positions agree with TRBD1. Sequencing input: PBMCs. The sequence came from a male donor in good health and CMV-seronegative. CDR3 sequence reads: CASSRTGGLEAFF. CDR3 nucleotide sequence: TGTGCCAGCTCTCGGACAGGGGGGCTTGAAGCTTTCTTT. Full variable domain (outside the CDR3, taken from reference TRBV18 and TRBJ1-1): NAGVMQNPRHLVRRRGQEARLRCSPMKGHSHVYWYRQLPEEGLKFMVYLQKENIIDESGMPKERFSAEFPKEGPSILRIQQVVRGDSAAYFCASSRTGGLEAFFGQGTRLTVV.